The TCR beta chain under discussion was sequenced for a study of control samples from healthy donors and cancer patients. Libraries were prepared by immunoSEQ multiplex PCR; TCRdb keeps only in-frame clonotypes and omits some of them. The sample consists of about 160,000 clones, roughly 94% of them appearing once. Per germline, CDR1 SGHTA and CDR2 FQGNSA. The CDR3 covers 16 residues. The V and J ends lost 4 bases and 2 bases, in that order; junction bases with no gene match: 10. V is TRBV7-2 and J is TRBJ1-2; 7 positions match TRBD1. Sequenced: PBMCs. This TCR was sampled from a man in his sixties with colorectal cancer. For the CDR3, the DNA is TGTGCCAGCAGCTCCAGGGGGATTATGGGGAACTATGGCTACACCTTC. Protein: CASSSRGIMGNYGYTF.